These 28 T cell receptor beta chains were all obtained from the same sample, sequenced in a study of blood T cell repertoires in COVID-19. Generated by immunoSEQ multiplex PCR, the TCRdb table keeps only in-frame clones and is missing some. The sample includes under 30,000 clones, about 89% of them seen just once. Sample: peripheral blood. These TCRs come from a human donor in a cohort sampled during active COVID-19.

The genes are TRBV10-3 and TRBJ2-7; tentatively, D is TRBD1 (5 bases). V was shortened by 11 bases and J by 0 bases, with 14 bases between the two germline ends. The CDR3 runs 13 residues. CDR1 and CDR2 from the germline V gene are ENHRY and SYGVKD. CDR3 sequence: CAGQVGPSYEQYF. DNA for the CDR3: TGTGCCGGCCAAGTGGGGCCCTCCTACGAGCAGTACTTC.

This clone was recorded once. CDR3 bases: TGTGCCAGCAGTCTGGGACTAGTCTACGAGCAGTACTTC. Encoded protein: CASSLGLVYEQYF. This chain links TRBV12-3 or TRBV12-4 with TRBJ2-7, with 8 bases aligning to TRBD2. Trimming at V came to 5 bases and at J to 3 bases, leaving 3 bases not matched to a gene. The length of the CDR3 is 13 residues.

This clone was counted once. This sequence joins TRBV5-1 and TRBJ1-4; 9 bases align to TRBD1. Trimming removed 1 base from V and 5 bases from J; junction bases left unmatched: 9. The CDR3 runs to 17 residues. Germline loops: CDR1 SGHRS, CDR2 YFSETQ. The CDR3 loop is CASSLTGQGRRNEKLFF. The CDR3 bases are TGCGCCAGCAGCTTGACCGGACAGGGGCGAAGAAATGAAAAACTGTTTTTT.

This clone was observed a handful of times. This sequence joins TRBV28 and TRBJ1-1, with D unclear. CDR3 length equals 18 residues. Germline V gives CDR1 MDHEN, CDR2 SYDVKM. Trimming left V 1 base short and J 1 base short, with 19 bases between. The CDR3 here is CASSLLYGRRAGNTEAFF. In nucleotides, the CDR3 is TGTGCCAGCAGTTTATTATACGGGAGGAGGGCAGGGAACACTGAAGCTTTCTTT.

CDR3 nucleotide sequence: TGTGCCAGCTCACCGCCACCCCGGACTGGGGAGACCCAGTACTTC. It encodes CASSPPPRTGETQYF. V usage is TRBV18 and J usage is TRBJ2-5, with a possible D match to TRBD2 (5 bases). There are 15 residues in the CDR3. Trimming took 3 bases from V and 5 from J, leaving 16 bases between them. The germline V gene encodes CDR1 KGHSH and CDR2 LQKENI.

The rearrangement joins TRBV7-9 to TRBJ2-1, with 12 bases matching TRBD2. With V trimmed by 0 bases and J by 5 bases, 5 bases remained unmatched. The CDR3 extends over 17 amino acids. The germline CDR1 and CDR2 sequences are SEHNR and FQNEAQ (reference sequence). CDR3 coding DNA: TGTGCCAGCAGCTTAGCGTGGACTAGCGGGGCAAACAATGAGCAGTTCTTC. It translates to CASSLAWTSGANNEQFF.

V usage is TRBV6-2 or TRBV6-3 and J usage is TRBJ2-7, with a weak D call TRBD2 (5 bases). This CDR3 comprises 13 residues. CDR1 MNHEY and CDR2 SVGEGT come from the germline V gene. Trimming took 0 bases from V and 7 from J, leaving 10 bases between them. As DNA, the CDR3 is TGTGCCAGCAGTTACTCCGCTACTAGGGAGCAGTACTTC. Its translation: CASSYSATREQYF.

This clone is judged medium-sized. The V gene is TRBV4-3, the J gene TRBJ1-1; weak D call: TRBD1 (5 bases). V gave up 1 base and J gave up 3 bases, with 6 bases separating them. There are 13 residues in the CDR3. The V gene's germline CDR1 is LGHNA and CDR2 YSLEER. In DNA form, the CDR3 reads TGCGCCAGCAGCCAAGGCAGGGACACTGAAGCTTTCTTT. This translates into CASSQGRDTEAFF.

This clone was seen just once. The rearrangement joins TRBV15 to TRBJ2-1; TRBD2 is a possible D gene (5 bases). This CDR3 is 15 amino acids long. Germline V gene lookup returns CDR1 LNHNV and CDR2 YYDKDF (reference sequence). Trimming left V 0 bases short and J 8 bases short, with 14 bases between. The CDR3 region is CATSRDQRAMDEQFF. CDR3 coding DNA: TGTGCCACCAGCAGAGATCAGAGGGCAATGGATGAGCAGTTCTTC.

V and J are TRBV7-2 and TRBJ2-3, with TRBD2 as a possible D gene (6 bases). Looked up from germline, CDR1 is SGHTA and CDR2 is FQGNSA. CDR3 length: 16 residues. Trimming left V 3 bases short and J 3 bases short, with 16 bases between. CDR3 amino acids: CASSFRDSVRTDTQYF. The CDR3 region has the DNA TGTGCCAGCAGCTTCCGGGACTCGGTCCGAACAGATACGCAGTATTTT.

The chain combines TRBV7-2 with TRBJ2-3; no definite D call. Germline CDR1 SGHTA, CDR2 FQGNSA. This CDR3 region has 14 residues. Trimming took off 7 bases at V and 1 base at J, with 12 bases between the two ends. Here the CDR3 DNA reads TGTGCCAGCAAAGAGGCCCCTGGCACAGATACGCAGTATTTT. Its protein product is CASKEAPGTDTQYF.

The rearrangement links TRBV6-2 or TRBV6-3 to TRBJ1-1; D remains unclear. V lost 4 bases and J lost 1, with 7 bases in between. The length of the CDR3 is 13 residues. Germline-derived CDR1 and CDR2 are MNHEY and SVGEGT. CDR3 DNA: TGTGCCAGCAGTTCGGAGGGGAACACTGAAGCTTTCTTT. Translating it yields CASSSEGNTEAFF.

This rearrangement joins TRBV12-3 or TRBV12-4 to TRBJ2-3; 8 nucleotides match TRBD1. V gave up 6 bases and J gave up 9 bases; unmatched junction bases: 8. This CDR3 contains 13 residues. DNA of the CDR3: TGTGCCAGCAGGTCGACAGGGGATGGGACGCAGTATTTT. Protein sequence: CASRSTGDGTQYF.

CDR3 sequence reads: CASSGGAWVSGYTF. DNA of the CDR3: TGTGCCAGCAGCGGTGGGGCATGGGTTTCTGGCTACACCTTC. The chain employs TRBV7-9 and TRBJ1-2; a possible D gene is TRBD1 (5 bases). This CDR3 region has 14 residues. Germline V gene data show CDR1 as SEHNR and CDR2 as FQNEAQ (reference sequence). Deletions cut 5 bases from V and 7 bases from J, with 17 bases between.

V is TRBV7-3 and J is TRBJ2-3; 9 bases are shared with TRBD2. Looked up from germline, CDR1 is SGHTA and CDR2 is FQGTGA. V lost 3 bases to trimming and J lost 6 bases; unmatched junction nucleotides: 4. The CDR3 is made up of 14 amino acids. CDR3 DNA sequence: TGTGCCAGCAGCTTTAGCGGGGGTGCGGATACGCAGTATTTT. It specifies CASSFSGGADTQYF.

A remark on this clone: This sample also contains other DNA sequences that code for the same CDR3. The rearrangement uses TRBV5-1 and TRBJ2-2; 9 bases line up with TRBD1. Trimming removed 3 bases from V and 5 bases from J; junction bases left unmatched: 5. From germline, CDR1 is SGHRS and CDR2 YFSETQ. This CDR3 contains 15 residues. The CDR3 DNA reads TGCGCCAGCAGCTCCCGACAGGGGGGGACCGGGGAGCTGTTTTTT. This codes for CASSSRQGGTGELFF.

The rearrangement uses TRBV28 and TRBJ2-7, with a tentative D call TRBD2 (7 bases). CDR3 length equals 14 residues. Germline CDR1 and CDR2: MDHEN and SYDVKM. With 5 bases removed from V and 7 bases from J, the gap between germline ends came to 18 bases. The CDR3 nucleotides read TGTGCCAGCAGTCAAGGGGGGGCCCTTCGGGAGCAGTACTTC. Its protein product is CASSQGGALREQYF. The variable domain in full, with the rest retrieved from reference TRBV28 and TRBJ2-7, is DVKVTQSSRYLVKRTGEKVFLECVQDMDHENMFWYRQDPGLGLRLIYFSYDVKMKEKGDIPEGYSVSREKKERFSLILESASTNQTSMYLCASSQGGALREQYFGPGTRLTVT.

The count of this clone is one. In DNA, the CDR3 is TGTGCCAGCTCACCGAGCTCCTACGAGCAGTACTTC. Amino acid sequence: CASSPSSYEQYF. The gene calls are TRBV18 and TRBJ2-7; D ambiguous. The germline V gene encodes CDR1 KGHSH and CDR2 LQKENI. The V and J ends lost 3 bases and 0 bases respectively, with 3 bases between them. The CDR3 has 12 amino acids.

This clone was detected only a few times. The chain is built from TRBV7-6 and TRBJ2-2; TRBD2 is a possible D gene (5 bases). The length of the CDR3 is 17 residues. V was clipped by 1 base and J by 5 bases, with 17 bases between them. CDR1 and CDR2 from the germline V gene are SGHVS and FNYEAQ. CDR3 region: CASSLEGGSPETGELFF. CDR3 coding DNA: TGTGCCAGCAGCTTAGAGGGCGGGTCCCCGGAGACCGGGGAGCTGTTTTTT. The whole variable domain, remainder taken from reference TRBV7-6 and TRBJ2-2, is GAGVSQSPRYKVTKRGQDVALRCDPISGHVSLYWYRQALGQGPEFLTYFNYEAQQDKSGLPNDRFSAERPEGSISTLTIQRTEQRDSAMYRCASSLEGGSPETGELFFGEGSRLTVL.

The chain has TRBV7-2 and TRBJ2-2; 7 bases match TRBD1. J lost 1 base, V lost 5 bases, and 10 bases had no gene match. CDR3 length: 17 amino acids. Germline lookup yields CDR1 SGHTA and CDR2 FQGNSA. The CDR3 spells CASSATGVSWNTGELFF. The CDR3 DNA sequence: TGTGCCAGCAGCGCTACAGGGGTCTCTTGGAACACCGGGGAGCTGTTTTTT. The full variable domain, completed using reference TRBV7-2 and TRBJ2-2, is GAGVSQSPSNKVTEKGKDVELRCDPISGHTALYWYRQSLGQGLEFLIYFQGNSAPDKSGLPSDRFSAERTGGSVSTLTIQRTQQEDSAVYLCASSATGVSWNTGELFFGEGSRLTVL.

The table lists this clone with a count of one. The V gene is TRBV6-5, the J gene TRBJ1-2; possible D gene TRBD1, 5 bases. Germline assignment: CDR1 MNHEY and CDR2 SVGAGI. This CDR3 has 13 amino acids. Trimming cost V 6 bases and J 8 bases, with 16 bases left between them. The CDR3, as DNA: TGTGCCAGCAGCCTACTTCAGGGAAAGGGCTACACCTTC. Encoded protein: CASSLLQGKGYTF.

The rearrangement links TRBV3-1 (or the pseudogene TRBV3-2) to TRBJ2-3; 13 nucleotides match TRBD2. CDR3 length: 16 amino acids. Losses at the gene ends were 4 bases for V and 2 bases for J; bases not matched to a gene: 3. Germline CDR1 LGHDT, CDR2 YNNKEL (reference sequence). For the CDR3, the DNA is TGTGCCAGCAGCCCCGGACTAGCGGGGGCCACAGATACGCAGTATTTT. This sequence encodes CASSPGLAGATDTQYF.

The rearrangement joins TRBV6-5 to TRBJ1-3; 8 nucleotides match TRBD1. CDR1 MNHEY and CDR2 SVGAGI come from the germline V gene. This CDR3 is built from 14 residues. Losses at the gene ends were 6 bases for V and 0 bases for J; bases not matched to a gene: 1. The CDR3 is CASRTGVSGNTIYF. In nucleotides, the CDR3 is TGTGCCAGCAGGACAGGGGTCTCTGGAAACACCATATATTTT.

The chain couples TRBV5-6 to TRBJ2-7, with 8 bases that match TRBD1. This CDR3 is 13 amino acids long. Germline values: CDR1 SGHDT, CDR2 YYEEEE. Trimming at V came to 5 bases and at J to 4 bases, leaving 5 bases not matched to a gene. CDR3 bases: TGTGCCAGCAGTTATCAGGGGGCTTACGAGCAGTACTTC. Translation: CASSYQGAYEQYF.

The CDR3 DNA reads as TGTGCCAGCAGTTTTAAAGAGACCCAGTACTTC. It is translated as CASSFKETQYF. The gene calls are TRBV27 and TRBJ2-5; D gene ambiguous. The V gene lost 3 bases and the J gene lost 3 bases, with 2 bases spanning the gap. This CDR3 region has 11 residues. Germline CDR1 is MNHEY and CDR2 is SMNVEV (reference sequence).

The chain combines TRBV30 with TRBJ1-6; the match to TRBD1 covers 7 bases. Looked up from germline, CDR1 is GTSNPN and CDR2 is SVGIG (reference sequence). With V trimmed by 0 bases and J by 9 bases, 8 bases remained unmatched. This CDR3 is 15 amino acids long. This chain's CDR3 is CAWSVAGGLRSPLHF. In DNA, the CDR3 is TGTGCCTGGAGTGTGGCAGGGGGGTTGCGTTCACCCCTCCACTTT. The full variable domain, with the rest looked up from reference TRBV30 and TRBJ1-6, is SQTIHQWPATLVQPVGSPLSLECTVEGTSNPNLYWYRQAAGRGLQLLFYSVGIGQISSEVPQNLSASRPQDRQFILSSKKLLLSDSGFYLCAWSVAGGLRSPLHFGNGTRLTVT.

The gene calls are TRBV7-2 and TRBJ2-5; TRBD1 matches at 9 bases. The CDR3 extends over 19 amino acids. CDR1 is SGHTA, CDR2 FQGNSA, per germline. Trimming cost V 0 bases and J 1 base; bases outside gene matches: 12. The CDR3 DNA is TGTGCCAGCAGCTTAGCCTTTCGAGGGGGACAGGGCATCCAAGAGACCCAGTACTTC. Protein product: CASSLAFRGGQGIQETQYF.

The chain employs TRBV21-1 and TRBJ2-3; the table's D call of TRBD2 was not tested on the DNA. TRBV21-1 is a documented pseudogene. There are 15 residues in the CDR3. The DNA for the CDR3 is TGTGCCAGCAGCACCCCTAGCGGCCTCACAGATACGCAGTATTTT. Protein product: CASSTPSGLTDTQYF.